One sample yielded the 8 T cell receptor beta chains listed below, sequenced in a study of T-cell reconstitution after alpha-beta-depleted transplantation in children. During its preparation, the TCRbeta library received unique molecular identifiers. TCRdb re-called the PCR reads through MiXCR, storing one row per CDR3 protein. The data show about 610,000 distinct CDR3 sequences, approximately 10% seen once. Sequenced here: PBMCs from the stem cell graft donor, sampled from the stem cell graft. All receptors come from a human donor who donated a stem cell graft to a child with acute myeloid leukemia.

The sample holds many counts of this clonotype. The V gene is TRBV6-1, the J gene TRBJ2-7; 7 bases line up with TRBD1. Germline V gene data show CDR1 as MNHNS and CDR2 as SASEGT. There are 15 residues in the CDR3. Trimming cost V 7 bases and J 1 base; bases outside gene matches: 10. DNA for the CDR3: TGTGCCAGCACCACGACAGGGTTAGGGTCCTACGAGCAGTACTTC. Amino acids: CASTTTGLGSYEQYF.

This clonotype came up many times. V is TRBV6-2 or TRBV6-3 and J is TRBJ1-1; no clear D. V lost 4 bases, J lost 10 bases, and 13 bases lay in between. The germline V gene has CDR1 MNHEY and CDR2 SVGEGT. This CDR3 spans 12 amino acids. CDR3 nucleotides: TGTGCCAGCAGTTCCAACAGTGAGCCAGCTTTCTTT. It specifies CASSSNSEPAFF.

This chain joins TRBV9 and TRBJ2-5; TRBD2 matches at 13 bases. The length of the CDR3 is 16 residues. Trimming cost V 0 bases and J 1 base; bases outside gene matches: 0. CDR1 and CDR2 (germline): SGDLS, YYNGEE. CDR3 sequence: CASSVGTSGSQETQYF. In nucleotides, the CDR3 is TGTGCCAGCAGCGTAGGGACTAGCGGGAGCCAAGAGACCCAGTACTTC.

This clonotype has only a few counts. The chain links TRBV7-3 to TRBJ2-2; maybe TRBD1 (5 bases). Germline CDR1 is SGHTA and CDR2 is FQGTGA. Trimming took 6 bases from V and 1 from J, leaving 9 bases between them. The CDR3 covers 14 residues. This CDR3 is CASRPRGNTGELFF. The CDR3 DNA sequence: TGTGCCAGCAGGCCTAGGGGGAACACCGGGGAGCTGTTTTTT. Full variable domain (missing parts from reference TRBV7-3 and TRBJ2-2): GAGVSQTPSNKVTEKGKYVELRCDPISGHTALYWYRQSLGQGPEFLIYFQGTGAADDSGLPNDRFFAVRPEGSVSTLKIQRTERGDSAVYLCASRPRGNTGELFFGEGSRLTVL.

V is TRBV6-2 or TRBV6-3 and J is TRBJ2-4, with TRBD2 matching over 11 bases. Looked up from germline, CDR1 is MNHEY and CDR2 is SVGEGT. CDR3 length: 16 amino acids. The V and J ends lost 6 bases and 3 bases, in that order; junction bases with no gene match: 7. CDR3 bases: TGTGCCAGCAGGATAGCGGGAGGGCCCGTCAAAAACATTCAGTACTTC. Translated, it gives CASRIAGGPVKNIQYF.

This sequence joins TRBV6-1 and TRBJ2-4, with a tentative D call TRBD2 (5 bases). The V end was cut by 8 bases, the J end by 0 bases, with 11 bases between. This CDR3 has 14 amino acids. Looked up from germline, CDR1 is MNHNS and CDR2 is SASEGT. Here the CDR3 DNA reads TGTGCCAGCGGTCGGGGTCTAGCCAAAAACATTCAGTACTTC. Translating gives CASGRGLAKNIQYF.

This clonotype has ten or more counts. This chain joins TRBV24-1 and TRBJ2-2, with TRBD1 matching 7 bases. After removal of 2 bases from V and 2 bases from J, the junction contained 10 bases not matched to a gene. Germline assignment: CDR1 KGHDR and CDR2 SFDVKD. This CDR3 comprises 18 residues. CDR3 sequence: CATSDSRGAGGNTGELFF. CDR3 nucleotides: TGTGCCACCAGTGATTCCAGGGGAGCAGGGGGAAACACCGGGGAGCTGTTTTTT.

The V and J genes are TRBV20-1 and TRBJ2-4; perhaps TRBD2 as D (6 bases). Trimming removed 0 bases from V and 10 bases from J, with 19 bases in between. The CDR3 loop spans 15 amino acids. Germline V CDR1 and CDR2: DFQATT, SNEGSKA (reference sequence). The CDR3 DNA is TGCAGTGCTAGAGATCGGCGCGGGACCCAGAGGATTCAGTACTTC. It codes for CSARDRRGTQRIQYF.